This T cell receptor beta chain derives from a study of siplizumab effects on memory and regulatory T cells (dated by TCRdb to the late 2010s). Regarding the study in general: The study examined how the anti-CD2 antibody siplizumab affects alloreactive T-cell subsets in allogeneic mixed lymphocyte reactions built from human PBMCs. Summary of the overall study and its limitations: Siplizumab significantly lowered the cumulative frequency of alloreactive sequences that could be traced to unstimulated CD4+ memory T cells. About 75-95% of proliferating CD4+ or CD8+ clones could not be given a naive or memory phenotype. Among mappable alloreactive CD4+ clones, the Treg-derived fraction averaged about 75% with siplizumab versus around 25% in control reactions. Because sequences at frequencies below about 10^-5 were poorly captured, only a minor fraction of alloreactive clones could be mapped back to unstimulated subsets. Unstimulated naive T cells appeared more diverse than memory T cells, and naive cells seemed to contribute substantially to the alloresponse. Whether proliferating Tregs from siplizumab cultures were suppressive was not functionally confirmed.

Unstimulated CD4+ memory cells were also sequenced in three donor pairs, together with CD4+ naive, CD8+ TEMRA, CD8+ naive and CD8+ effector memory subsets. Sorted unstimulated T cells and proliferating T cells recovered from mixed lymphocyte reactions underwent TCRbeta CDR3 sequencing. Fresh whole blood from ten to eleven HLA-typed healthy donors served as the source for isolating PBMCs. Here V drops 4 bases and J drops 9 bases, and the junction holds 2 bases not matched to any gene. The CDR3 runs 12 residues from the cysteine to the phenylalanine. CDR3 DNA only is kept here, 36 bases in frame from base 1. According to the germline V gene (reference sequence), CDR1 reads MNHEY and CDR2 reads SMNVEV. As concerns this clone: What antigen it recognizes has not been identified. Base qualities were left out, and no much larger clone turns up one base away.

The method behind the library was the immunoSEQ multiplex PCR assay. Each sample had 85,000 to 100,000 TCR templates assayed by the deep sequencing platform. Genomic DNA extracted from sorted T cells was used for TCRbeta CDR3 sequencing. In the authors' own workflow: The R programming language was used for clonal analysis of the TCRbeta CDR3 data. Unstimulated samples were compared with post-reaction CFSE-low samples to define alloreactive CD4+ and CD8+ clones. By matching sequences to the repertoires of sorted unstimulated Treg and non-Treg cells, each alloreactive CD4+ clone was assigned a regulatory or non-regulatory origin. Not all clones reach the TCRdb copy of this immuneACCESS table, which keeps in-frame sequences only. Checked studies attribute under half of the gap to unresolved V genes and leave the rest unexplained. D and trimming were read from the DNA, whereas the V and J calls and clone size are those reported in that table. The sample profile shows about 56,000 clones; just over 95% of them were found once. The ten largest clonotypes hold around 0.99% of the sample.

This sequence originates from a human donor in good health. Sample: naive CD8+ T cells sorted from blood. The cell subset or site tag for this specimen amounts to: unstimulated naive T cells. This chain joins TRBV27 to TRBJ2-1; 8 central nucleotides agree with TRBD2. The DNA sequence is as follows: TGTGCCAGCAGTTGGGCGGGAGGTGAGCAGTTCTTC. It translates as CASSWAGGEQFF.